The present TCR beta chain was sequenced within a study of T cells in Graves' hyperthyroidism and ophthalmopathy. Study-level points and caveats: Blood shared most expanded thyroid clonotypes above 0.001.

The CDR3 is 15 residues long. Germline values: CDR1 SGHNT, CDR2 YYREEE (reference sequence). V trimming: 3 bases; J trimming: 4 bases; junction bases outside the gene matches: 4. This clonotype was seen more than once but under ten times. What it binds is unknown. Amplification of TCR beta CDR3 regions used RNA as the template. HTBI primers were used for first-round RT-PCR of the TCR CDR3. TCRdb analysed the multiplex PCR reads with MiXCR anew, one entry per CDR3 protein. The table has approximately 490,000 distinct CDR3 sequences, around a fifth seen once; the top ten hold less than 65%. Patients were excluded because of uncontrolled infection, other autoimmune disease, pregnancy or lactation. Together with thyroid ultrasound, orbital computed tomography, serum thyroxine and TRAb, clinical symptoms were used for diagnoses. The source of the PBMCs was over 8.5 ml of fresh peripheral blood.

Sample: blood. The clonotype originates from a woman between 70 and 85 years old with Graves' ophthalmopathy. The chain is built from TRBV5-4 and TRBJ2-7; 13 bases map to TRBD2. The CDR3 DNA reads TGTGCCAGCAGCTCGGGACTAGCGGGATTGTACGAGCAGTACTTC. Amino acid sequence: CASSSGLAGLYEQYF.